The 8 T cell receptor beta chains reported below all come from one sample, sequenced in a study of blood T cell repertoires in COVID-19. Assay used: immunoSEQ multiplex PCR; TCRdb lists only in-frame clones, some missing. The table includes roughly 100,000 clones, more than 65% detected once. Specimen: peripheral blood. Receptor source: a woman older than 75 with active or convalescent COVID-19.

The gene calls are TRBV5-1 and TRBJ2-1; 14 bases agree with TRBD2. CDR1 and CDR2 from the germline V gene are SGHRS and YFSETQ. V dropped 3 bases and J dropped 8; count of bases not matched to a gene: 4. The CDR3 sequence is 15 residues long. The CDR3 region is CASSSGLAGVYEQFF. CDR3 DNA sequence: TGCGCCAGCAGCTCGGGACTAGCGGGAGTCTATGAGCAGTTCTTC.

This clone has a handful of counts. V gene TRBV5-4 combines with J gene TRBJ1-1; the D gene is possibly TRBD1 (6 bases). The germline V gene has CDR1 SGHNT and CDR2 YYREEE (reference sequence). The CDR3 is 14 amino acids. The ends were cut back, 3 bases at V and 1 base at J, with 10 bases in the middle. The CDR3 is CASSSDSWNTEAFF. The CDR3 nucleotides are TGTGCCAGCAGCTCGGACAGTTGGAACACTGAAGCTTTCTTT.

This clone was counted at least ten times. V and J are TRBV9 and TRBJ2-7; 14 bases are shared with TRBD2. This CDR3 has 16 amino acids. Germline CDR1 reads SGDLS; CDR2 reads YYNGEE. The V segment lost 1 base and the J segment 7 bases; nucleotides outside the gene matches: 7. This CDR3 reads CASSVYMGLAGEEQYF. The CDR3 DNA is TGTGCCAGCAGCGTATACATGGGACTAGCGGGAGAGGAGCAGTACTTC.

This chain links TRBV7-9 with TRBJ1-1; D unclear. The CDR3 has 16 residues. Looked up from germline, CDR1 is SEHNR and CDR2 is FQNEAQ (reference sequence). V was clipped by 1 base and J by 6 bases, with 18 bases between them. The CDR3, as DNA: TGTGCCAGCAGCTTAGGAAGAGGTTCCTCCCTCGCTGAAGCTTTCTTT. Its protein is CASSLGRGSSLAEAFF. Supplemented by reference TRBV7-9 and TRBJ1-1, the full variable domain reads DTGVSQNPRHKITKRGQNVTFRCDPISEHNRLYWYRQTLGQGPEFLTYFQNEAQLEKSRLLSDRFSAERPKGSFSTLEIQRTEQGDSAMYLCASSLGRGSSLAEAFFGQGTRLTVV.

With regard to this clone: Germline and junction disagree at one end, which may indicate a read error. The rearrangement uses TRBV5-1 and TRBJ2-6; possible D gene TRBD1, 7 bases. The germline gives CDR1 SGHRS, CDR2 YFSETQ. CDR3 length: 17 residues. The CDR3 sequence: CASSLEAGGGGANVLTF. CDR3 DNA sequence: TGTGCCAGCAGCTTGGAGGCAGGGGGAGGTGGGGCCAACGTCCTGACTTTC.

CDR3 loop: CASSLTGPSGNTIYF. In DNA form, the CDR3 reads TGTGCCAGCAGCTTGACAGGACCCTCTGGAAACACCATATATTTT. The J gene is TRBJ1-3, the V gene TRBV5-4; D might be TRBD1 (5 bases). V shed 1 base and J shed 0 bases, with 8 bases lying between them. CDR3 length: 15 residues. Germline V gene sequence: CDR1 SGHNT, CDR2 YYREEE (reference sequence). The full variable domain, completed using reference TRBV5-4 and TRBJ1-3, is ETGVTQSPTHLIKTRGQQVTLRCSSQSGHNTVSWYQQALGQGPQFIFQYYREEENGRGNFPPRFSGLQFPNYSSELNVNALELDDSALYLCASSLTGPSGNTIYFGEGSWLTVV.

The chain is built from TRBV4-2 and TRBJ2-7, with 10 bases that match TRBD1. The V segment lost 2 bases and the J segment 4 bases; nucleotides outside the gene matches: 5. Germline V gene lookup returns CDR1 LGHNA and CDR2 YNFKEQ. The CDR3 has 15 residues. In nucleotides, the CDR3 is TGTGCCAGCAGCCAAACCGGGACAGGGGAGTACGAGCAGTACTTC. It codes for CASSQTGTGEYEQYF.

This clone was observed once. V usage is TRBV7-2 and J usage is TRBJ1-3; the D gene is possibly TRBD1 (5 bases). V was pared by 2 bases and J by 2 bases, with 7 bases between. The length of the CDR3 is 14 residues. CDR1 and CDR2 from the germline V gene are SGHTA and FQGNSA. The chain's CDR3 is CASSLRGTGNTIYF. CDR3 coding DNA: TGTGCCAGCAGCTTACGGGGGACTGGAAACACCATATATTTT. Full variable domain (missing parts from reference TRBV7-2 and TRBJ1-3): GAGVSQSPSNKVTEKGKDVELRCDPISGHTALYWYRQSLGQGLEFLIYFQGNSAPDKSGLPSDRFSAERTGGSVSTLTIQRTQQEDSAVYLCASSLRGTGNTIYFGEGSWLTVV.